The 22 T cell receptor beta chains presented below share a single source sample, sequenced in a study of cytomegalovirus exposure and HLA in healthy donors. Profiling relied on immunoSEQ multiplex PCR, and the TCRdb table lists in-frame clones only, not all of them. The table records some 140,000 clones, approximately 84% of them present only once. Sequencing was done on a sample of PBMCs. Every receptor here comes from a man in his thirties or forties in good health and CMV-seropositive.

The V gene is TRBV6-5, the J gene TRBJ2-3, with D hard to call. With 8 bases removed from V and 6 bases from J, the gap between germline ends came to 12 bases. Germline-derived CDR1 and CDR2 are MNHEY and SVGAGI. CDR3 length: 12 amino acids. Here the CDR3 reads CASGLWRDTQYF. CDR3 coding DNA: TGTGCCAGCGGTTTGTGGCGGGATACGCAGTATTTT.

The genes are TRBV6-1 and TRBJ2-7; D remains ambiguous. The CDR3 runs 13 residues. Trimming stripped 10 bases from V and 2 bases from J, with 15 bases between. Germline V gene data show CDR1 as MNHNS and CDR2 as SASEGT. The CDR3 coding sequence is TGTGCCACCTTTGGAGCCCCAGCCTACGAGCAGTACTTC. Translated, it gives CATFGAPAYEQYF.

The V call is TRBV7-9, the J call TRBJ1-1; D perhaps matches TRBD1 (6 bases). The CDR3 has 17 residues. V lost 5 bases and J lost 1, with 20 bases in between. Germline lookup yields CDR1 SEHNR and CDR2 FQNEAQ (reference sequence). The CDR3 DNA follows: TGTGCCAGCAGCCCCCTCCGGGGGGCCACGGCGAACACTGAAGCTTTCTTT. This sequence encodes CASSPLRGATANTEAFF.

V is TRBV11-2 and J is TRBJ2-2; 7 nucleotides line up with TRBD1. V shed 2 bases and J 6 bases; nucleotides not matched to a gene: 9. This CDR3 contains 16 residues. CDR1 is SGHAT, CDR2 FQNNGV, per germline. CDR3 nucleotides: TGTGCCAGCAGCTTAAACAGGGGAAGGGGGCCCGGGGAGCTGTTTTTT. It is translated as CASSLNRGRGPGELFF.

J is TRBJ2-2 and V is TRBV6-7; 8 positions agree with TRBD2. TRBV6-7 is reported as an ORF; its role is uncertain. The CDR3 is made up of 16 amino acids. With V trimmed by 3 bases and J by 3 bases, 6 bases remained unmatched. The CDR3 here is CASSYDGGADTGELFF. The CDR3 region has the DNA TGTGCCAGCAGTTATGACGGGGGGGCCGACACCGGGGAGCTGTTTTTT.

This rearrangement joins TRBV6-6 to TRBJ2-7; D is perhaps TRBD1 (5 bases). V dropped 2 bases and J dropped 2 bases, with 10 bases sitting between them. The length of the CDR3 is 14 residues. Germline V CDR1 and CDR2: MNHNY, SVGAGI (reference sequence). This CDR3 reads CASSYGQGAYEQYF. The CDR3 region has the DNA TGTGCCAGCAGTTACGGCCAGGGCGCCTACGAGCAGTACTTC.

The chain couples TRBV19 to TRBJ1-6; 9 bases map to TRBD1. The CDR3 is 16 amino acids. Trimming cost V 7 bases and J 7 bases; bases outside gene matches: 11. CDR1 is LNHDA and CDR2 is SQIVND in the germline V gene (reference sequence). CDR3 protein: CASTRSGTGPNSPLHF. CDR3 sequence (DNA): TGTGCCAGTACTCGATCCGGGACAGGGCCCAATTCACCCCTCCACTTT.

CDR3: CASRRLADVGEQFF. DNA for the CDR3: TGTGCCAGCAGGAGGTTAGCGGATGTGGGTGAGCAGTTCTTC. The gene calls are TRBV6-5 and TRBJ2-1, with D perhaps TRBD2 (6 bases). V lost 6 bases to trimming and J lost 9 bases, with 18 bases between them. This CDR3 spans 14 amino acids. Germline V gives CDR1 MNHEY, CDR2 SVGAGI.

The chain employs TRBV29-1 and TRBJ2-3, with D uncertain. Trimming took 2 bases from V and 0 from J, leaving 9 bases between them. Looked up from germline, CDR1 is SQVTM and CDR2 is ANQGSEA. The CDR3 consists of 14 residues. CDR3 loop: CSVEYESSTDTQYF. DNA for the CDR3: TGCAGCGTTGAATACGAGTCTAGCACAGATACGCAGTATTTT.

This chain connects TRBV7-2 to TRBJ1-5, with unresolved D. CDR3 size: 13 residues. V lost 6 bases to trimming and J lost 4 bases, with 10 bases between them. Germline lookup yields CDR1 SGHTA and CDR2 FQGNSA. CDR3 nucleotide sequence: TGTGCCAGCAGTCCGGACTGGAATCAGCCCCAGCATTTT. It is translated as CASSPDWNQPQHF.

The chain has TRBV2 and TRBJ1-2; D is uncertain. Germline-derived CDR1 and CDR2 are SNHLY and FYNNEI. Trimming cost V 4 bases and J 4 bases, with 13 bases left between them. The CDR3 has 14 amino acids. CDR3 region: CASSVRAGTYGYTF. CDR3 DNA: TGTGCCAGCAGTGTTAGAGCAGGCACCTATGGCTACACCTTC.

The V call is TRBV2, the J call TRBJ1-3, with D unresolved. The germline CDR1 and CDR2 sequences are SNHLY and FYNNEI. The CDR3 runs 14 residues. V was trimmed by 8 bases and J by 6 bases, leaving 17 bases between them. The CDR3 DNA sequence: TGTGCCAGCCGAAGAGCAGGATTGGTAAACACCATATATTTT. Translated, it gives CASRRAGLVNTIYF.

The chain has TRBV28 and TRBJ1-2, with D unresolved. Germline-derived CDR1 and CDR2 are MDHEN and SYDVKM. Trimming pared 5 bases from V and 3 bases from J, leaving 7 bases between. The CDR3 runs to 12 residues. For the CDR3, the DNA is TGTGCCAGCAGTCCCAACTACTATGGCTACACCTTC. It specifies CASSPNYYGYTF.

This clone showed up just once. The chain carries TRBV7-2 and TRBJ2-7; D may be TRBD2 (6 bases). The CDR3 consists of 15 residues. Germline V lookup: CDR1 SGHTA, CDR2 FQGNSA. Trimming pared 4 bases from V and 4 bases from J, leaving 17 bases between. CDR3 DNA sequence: TGTGCCAGCAGCTCCATGGGTGGCGGGAATTACGAGCAGTACTTC. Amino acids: CASSSMGGGNYEQYF.

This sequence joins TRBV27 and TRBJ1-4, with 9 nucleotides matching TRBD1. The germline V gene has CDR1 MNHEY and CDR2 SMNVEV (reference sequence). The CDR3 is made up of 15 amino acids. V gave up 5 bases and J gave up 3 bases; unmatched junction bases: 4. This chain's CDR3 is CASSPQGAANEKLFF. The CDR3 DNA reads TGTGCCAGCAGTCCACAGGGGGCAGCTAATGAAAAACTGTTTTTT.

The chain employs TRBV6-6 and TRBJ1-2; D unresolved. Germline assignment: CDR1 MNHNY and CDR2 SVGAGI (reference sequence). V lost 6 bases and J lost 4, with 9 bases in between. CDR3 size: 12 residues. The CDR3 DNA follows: TGTGCCAGCAGCCGACTAGGCTATGGCTACACCTTC. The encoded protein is CASSRLGYGYTF.

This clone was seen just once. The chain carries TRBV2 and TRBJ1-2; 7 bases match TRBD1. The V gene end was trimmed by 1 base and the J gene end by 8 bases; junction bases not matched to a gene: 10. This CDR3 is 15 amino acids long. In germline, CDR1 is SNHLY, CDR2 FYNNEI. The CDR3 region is CASSEGGHRGRGYTF. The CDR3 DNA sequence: TGTGCCAGCAGTGAAGGTGGCCACAGGGGACGGGGCTACACCTTC.

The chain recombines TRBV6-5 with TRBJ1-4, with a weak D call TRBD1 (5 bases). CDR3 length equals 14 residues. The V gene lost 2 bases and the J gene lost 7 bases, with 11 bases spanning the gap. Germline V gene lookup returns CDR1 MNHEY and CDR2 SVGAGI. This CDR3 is CASSYVQGGEKLFF. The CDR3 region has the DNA TGTGCCAGCAGTTACGTCCAGGGTGGTGAAAAACTGTTTTTT.

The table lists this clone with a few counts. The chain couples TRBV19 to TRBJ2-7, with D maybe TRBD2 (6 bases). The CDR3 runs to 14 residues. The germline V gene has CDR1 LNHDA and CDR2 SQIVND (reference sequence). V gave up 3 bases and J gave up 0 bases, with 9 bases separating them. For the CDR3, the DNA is TGTGCCAGTAGTATTGGGGACTTCTCCTACGAGCAGTACTTC. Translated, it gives CASSIGDFSYEQYF.

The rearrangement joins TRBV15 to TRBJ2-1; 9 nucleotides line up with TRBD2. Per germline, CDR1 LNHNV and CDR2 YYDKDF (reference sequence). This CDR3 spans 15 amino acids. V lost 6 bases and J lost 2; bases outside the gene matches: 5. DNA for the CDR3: TGTGCCACCAGGGCTGCGGGAGGGCCCTACAATGAGCAGTTCTTC. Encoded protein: CATRAAGGPYNEQFF.

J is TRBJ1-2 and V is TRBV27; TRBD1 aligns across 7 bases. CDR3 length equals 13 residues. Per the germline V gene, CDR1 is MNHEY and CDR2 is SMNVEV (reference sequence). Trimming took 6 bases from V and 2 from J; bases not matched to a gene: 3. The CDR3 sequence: CASRQGENYGYTF. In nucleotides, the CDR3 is TGTGCCAGCAGGCAGGGGGAAAACTATGGCTACACCTTC.

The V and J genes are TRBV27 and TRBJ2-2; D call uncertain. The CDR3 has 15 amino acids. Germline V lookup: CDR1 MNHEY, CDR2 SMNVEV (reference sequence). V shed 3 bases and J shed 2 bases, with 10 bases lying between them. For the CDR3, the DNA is TGTGCCAGCAGTTTTAAACCCAGAAACACCGGGGAGCTGTTTTTT. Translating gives CASSFKPRNTGELFF.